Listed below are T cell receptor beta chains from one sample, sequenced in a study of PD-L1 blockade in urothelial cancer. TCRdb's copy holds only in-frame clones and misses some; the assay was immunoSEQ multiplex PCR. This table holds fewer than 65,000 clones, 75% to 85% found once. The specimen comprised PBMCs, sampled around atezolizumab (anti-PD-L1) treatment. Receptor source: a man aged 65 to 85 with urothelial cancer. Both conserved end residues are part of each CDR3. A D gene is named only where the DNA matches it firmly. For some rows the clone size is stated as once, few or many, or as a class when expanded; others skip it.

>TRBV6-5|-|TRBJ1-4|-
TGTGCCAGCAGTTACGGCAGGAGGGAAGAAAAACTGTTTTTT
CASSYGRREEKLFF
>TRBV28|few|TRBJ1-1|-
TGTGCCAGCAGTCGGGGGGATTTACCGAACACTGAAGCTTTCTTT
CASSRGDLPNTEAFF
>TRBV28|-|TRBJ1-1|-
TGTGCCAGCAGTTTTCAGACAGTGACCTTTGAAGCTTTCTTT
CASSFQTVTFEAFF
>TRBV10-3|-|TRBJ2-3|-
TGTGCCATCAGTGAGTTAGTCTACTCGCAGTATTTT
CAISELVYSQYF
>TRBV10-1|-|TRBJ2-6|TRBD1
TGCGCCAGCAGTGAACGGGGACAGGGGCCCTGGGCCGGGGCCAACGTCCTGACTTTC
CASSERGQGPWAGANVLTF
>TRBV6-1|-|TRBJ1-2|TRBD1
TGTGCCAGCAGTCCTTCGGGACAGTATTATGGCTACACCTTC
CASSPSGQYYGYTF
>TRBV2|-|TRBJ2-1|-
TGTGCCAGCATGACGGGCTCCTACAATGAGCAGTTCTTC
CASMTGSYNEQFF
>TRBV28|-|TRBJ1-1|-
TGTGCCAGCAGCCTAGCAGGGGAAACGAACACTGAAGCTTTCTTT
CASSLAGETNTEAFF
>TRBV5-1|-|TRBJ2-1|TRBD1
TGCGCCAGCAGCCACCGGGACAGAGATTACAATGAGCAGTTCTTC
CASSHRDRDYNEQFF
>TRBV28|-|TRBJ2-7|TRBD1
TGTGCCAGCAGCCTAGCCCCGGACAGGGGGCGTCAGTACTTC
CASSLAPDRGRQYF
>TRBV27|-|TRBJ1-2|TRBD1
TGTGCCAGCAGTTTTACAGGGGGCTATGGCTACACCTTC
CASSFTGGYGYTF
>TRBV14|-|TRBJ1-2|-
TGTGCCAGCAGCCAAGGTGTATATGGCTACACCTTC
CASSQGVYGYTF
>TRBV6-5|-|TRBJ2-7|TRBD2
TGTGCCAGCAGTTATAGCGGGAGTGAGGGCGAGCAGTACTTC
CASSYSGSEGEQYF
>TRBV2|-|TRBJ2-7|TRBD1
TGTGCCAGCAGTAACAGGGGAATCGAGCAGTACTTC
CASSNRGIEQYF
>TRBV15|-|TRBJ2-1|-
TGTGCCACCAGCAGAGAGGCAGGGGCGACCTACAATGAGCAGTTCTTC
CATSREAGATYNEQFF
>TRBV13|-|TRBJ1-2|TRBD1
TGTGCCAGCAGCTTGGCAGGGGGCACCCTTAACTATGGCTACACCTTC
CASSLAGGTLNYGYTF